This T cell receptor beta chain was profiled in a study of regulatory T cells in long-lasting Graves disease. Trimming took off 3 bases at V and 9 bases at J, with 9 bases between the two ends. Germline V gives CDR1 LGHDT, CDR2 YNNKEL (reference sequence). The CDR3 has 13 residues. Described time point: newly diagnosed GD, antithyroid drugs for less than 3 months. The TCR library was made from RNA that had been extracted from PBMCs in TRIzol. This clonotype was counted ten times or more. With iRepertoire HTBI primers and Arm-PCR of CDR3 regions, TCR beta libraries were built. TCRdb reanalysed the multiplex PCR reads using MiXCR and keeps one entry per CDR3 protein. The sample holds around 480,000 distinct CDR3 sequences, 15% to 20% seen once. This same sample was also part of a study on T cells in Graves' hyperthyroidism and ophthalmopathy. That source notes: When the TCR CDR3 underwent first-round RT-PCR, the HTBI primer set was used.

This receptor was taken from a woman aged 35 to 60 with Graves disease. This sequence joins TRBV3-1 and TRBJ1-6, with unresolved D. The sequenced sample was peripheral blood mononuclear cells (PBMCs), obtained at new diagnosis, from a patient treated with antithyroid drugs. This chain's CDR3 is CASSHEHGSPLHF. As DNA, the CDR3 is TGTGCCAGCAGCCACGAACACGGTTCACCCCTCCACTTT.